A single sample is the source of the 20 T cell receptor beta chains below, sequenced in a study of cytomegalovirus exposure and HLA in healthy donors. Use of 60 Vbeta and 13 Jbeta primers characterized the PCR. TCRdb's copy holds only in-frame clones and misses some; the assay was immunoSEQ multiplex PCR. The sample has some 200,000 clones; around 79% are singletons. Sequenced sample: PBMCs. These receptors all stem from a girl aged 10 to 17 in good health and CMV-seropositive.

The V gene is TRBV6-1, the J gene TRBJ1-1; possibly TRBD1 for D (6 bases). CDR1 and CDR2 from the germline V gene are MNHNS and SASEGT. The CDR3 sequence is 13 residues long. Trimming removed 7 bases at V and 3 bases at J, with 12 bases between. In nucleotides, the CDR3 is TGTGCCAGCATTATATCAGGGGACACTGAAGCTTTCTTT. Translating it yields CASIISGDTEAFF.

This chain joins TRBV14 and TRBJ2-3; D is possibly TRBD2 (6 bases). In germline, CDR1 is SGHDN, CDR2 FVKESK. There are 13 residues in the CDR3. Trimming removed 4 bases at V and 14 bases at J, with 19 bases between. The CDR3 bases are TGTGCCAGCAGCCTACTGGAGGGGACTGCTTCGTATTTT. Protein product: CASSLLEGTASYF.

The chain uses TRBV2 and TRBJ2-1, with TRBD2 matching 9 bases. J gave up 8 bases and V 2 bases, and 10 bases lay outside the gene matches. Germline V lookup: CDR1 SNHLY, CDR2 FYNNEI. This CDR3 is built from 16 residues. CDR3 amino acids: CASSENLSGGRDEQFF. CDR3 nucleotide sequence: TGTGCCAGCAGTGAAAACCTTAGCGGGGGTCGGGATGAGCAGTTCTTC.

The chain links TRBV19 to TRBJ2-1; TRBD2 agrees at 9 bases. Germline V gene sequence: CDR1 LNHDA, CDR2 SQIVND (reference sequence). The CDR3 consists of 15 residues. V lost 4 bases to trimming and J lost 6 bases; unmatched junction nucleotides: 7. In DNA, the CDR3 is TGTGCCAGTAGTACAACCAGCGGGGGGCCCAATGAGCAGTTCTTC. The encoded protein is CASSTTSGGPNEQFF.

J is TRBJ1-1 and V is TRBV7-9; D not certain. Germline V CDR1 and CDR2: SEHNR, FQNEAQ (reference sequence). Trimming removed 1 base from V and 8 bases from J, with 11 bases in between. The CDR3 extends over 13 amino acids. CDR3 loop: CASSLERWREAFF. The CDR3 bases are TGTGCCAGCAGCTTAGAAAGGTGGAGGGAAGCTTTCTTT.

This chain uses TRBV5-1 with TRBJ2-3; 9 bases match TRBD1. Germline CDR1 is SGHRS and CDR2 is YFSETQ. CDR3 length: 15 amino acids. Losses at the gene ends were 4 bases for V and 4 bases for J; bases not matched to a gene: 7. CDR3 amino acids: CASSIDRGSSDTQYF. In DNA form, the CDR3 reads TGCGCCAGCAGCATAGACAGGGGGTCCTCAGATACGCAGTATTTT.

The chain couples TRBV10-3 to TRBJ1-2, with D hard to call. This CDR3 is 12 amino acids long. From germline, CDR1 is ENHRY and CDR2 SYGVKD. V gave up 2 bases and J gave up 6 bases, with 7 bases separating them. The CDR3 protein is CAISEERNGYTF. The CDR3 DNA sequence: TGTGCCATCAGTGAGGAGAGGAATGGCTACACCTTC.

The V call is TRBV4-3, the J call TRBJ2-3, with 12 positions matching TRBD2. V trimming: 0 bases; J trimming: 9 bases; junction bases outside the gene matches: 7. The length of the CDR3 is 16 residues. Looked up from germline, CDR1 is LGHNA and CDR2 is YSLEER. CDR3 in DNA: TGCGCCAGCAGCCAAGATAGGGCTAGCGGGGGGGACACGCAGTATTTT. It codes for CASSQDRASGGDTQYF.

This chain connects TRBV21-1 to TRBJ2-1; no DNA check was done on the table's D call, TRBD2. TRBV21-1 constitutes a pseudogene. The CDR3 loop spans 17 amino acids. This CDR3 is CASSKVQRFLANNEQFF. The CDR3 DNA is TGTGCCAGCAGCAAGGTACAGCGGTTCCTGGCGAACAATGAGCAGTTCTTC.

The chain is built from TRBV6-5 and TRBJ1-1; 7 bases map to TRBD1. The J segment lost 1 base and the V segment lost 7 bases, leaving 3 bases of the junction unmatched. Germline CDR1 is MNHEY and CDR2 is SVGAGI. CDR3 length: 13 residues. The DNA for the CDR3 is TGTGCCAGCACCAGGGGGGCGAACACTGAAGCTTTCTTT. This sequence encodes CASTRGANTEAFF.

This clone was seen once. The CDR3 loop is CASSLMTASSNTGELFF. For the CDR3, the DNA is TGCGCCAGCAGCTTGATGACAGCGTCTTCGAACACCGGGGAGCTGTTTTTT. This chain joins TRBV5-1 and TRBJ2-2, with TRBD1 as a possible D gene (5 bases). CDR1 and CDR2 (germline): SGHRS, YFSETQ. Trimming took off 1 base at V and 0 bases at J, with 13 bases between the two ends. This CDR3 has 17 amino acids.

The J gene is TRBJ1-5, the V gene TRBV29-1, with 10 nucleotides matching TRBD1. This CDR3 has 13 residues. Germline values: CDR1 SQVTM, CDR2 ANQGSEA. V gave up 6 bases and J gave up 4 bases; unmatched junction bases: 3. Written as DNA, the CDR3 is TGCAGCGTGGCGGGACAGGGGAATCAGCCCCAGCATTTT. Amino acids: CSVAGQGNQPQHF. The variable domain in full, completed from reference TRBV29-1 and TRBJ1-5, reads SAVISQKPSRDICQRGTSLTIQCQVDSQVTMMFWYRQQPGQSLTLIATANQGSEATYESGFVIDKFPISRPNLTFSTLTVSNMSPEDSSIYLCSVAGQGNQPQHFGDGTRLSIL.

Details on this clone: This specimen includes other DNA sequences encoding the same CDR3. Written as DNA, the CDR3 is TGTGCCAGCAGTGCGTCGGAGACCCAGTACTTC. Amino acid sequence: CASSASETQYF. V usage is TRBV2 and J usage is TRBJ2-5; no firm D call. CDR1 and CDR2 from the germline V gene are SNHLY and FYNNEI. This CDR3 is 11 amino acids long. Trimming left V 4 bases short and J 5 bases short, with 5 bases between. The whole variable domain, remainder taken from reference TRBV2 and TRBJ2-5, is EPEVTQTPSHQVTQMGQEVILRCVPISNHLYFYWYRQILGQKVEFLVSFYNNEISEKSEIFDDQFSVERPDGSNFTLKIRSTKLEDSAMYFCASSASETQYFGPGTRLLVL.

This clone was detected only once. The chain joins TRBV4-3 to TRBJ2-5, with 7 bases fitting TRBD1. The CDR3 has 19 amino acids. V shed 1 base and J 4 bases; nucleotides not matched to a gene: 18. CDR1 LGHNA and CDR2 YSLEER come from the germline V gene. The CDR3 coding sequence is TGCGCCAGCAGCCAAGGAGCTAGTTCCGGGACAGCCTACGGAGAGACCCAGTACTTC. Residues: CASSQGASSGTAYGETQYF.

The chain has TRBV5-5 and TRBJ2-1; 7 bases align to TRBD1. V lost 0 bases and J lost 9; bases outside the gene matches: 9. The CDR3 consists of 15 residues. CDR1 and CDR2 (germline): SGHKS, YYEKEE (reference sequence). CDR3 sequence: CASSLAGRGFGEQFF. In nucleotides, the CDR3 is TGTGCCAGCAGCTTGGCCGGCAGGGGGTTTGGTGAGCAGTTCTTC.

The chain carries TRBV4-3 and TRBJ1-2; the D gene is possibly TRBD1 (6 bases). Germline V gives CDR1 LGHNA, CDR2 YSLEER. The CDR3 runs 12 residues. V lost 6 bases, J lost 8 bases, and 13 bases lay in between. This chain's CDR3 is CASSSQGWGYTF. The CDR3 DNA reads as TGCGCCAGCAGTTCACAGGGTTGGGGCTACACCTTC.

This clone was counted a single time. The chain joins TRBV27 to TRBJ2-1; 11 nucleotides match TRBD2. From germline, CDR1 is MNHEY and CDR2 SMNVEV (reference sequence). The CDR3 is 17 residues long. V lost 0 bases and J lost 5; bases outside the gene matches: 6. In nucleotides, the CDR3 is TGTGCCAGCAGTTTATCGAAGACTAGCGGGGCCCACAATGAGCAGTTCTTC. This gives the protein CASSLSKTSGAHNEQFF.

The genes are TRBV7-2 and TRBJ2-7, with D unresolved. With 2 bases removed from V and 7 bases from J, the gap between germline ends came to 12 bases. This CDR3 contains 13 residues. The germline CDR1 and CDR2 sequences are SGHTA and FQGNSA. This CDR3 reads CASSLRVQLEQYF. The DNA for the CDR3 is TGTGCCAGCAGCTTACGGGTTCAGCTAGAGCAGTACTTC.

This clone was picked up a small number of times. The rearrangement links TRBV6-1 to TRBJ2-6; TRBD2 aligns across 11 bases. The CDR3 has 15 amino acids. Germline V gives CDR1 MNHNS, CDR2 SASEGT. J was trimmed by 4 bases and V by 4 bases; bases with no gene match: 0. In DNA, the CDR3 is TGTGCCAGCAGTGGACTAGCGGGGGGGGCCAACGTCCTGACTTTC. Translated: CASSGLAGGANVLTF.

CDR3 DNA sequence: TGTGCCAGCAGTCGACTAGCGAACCTAGACGAGCAGTACTTC. Translating gives CASSRLANLDEQYF. This chain links TRBV2 with TRBJ2-7, with 8 bases that match TRBD2. CDR3 length equals 14 residues. Germline V gives CDR1 SNHLY, CDR2 FYNNEI. With 5 bases clipped from V and 5 bases from J, the junction kept 8 bases outside the gene matches.